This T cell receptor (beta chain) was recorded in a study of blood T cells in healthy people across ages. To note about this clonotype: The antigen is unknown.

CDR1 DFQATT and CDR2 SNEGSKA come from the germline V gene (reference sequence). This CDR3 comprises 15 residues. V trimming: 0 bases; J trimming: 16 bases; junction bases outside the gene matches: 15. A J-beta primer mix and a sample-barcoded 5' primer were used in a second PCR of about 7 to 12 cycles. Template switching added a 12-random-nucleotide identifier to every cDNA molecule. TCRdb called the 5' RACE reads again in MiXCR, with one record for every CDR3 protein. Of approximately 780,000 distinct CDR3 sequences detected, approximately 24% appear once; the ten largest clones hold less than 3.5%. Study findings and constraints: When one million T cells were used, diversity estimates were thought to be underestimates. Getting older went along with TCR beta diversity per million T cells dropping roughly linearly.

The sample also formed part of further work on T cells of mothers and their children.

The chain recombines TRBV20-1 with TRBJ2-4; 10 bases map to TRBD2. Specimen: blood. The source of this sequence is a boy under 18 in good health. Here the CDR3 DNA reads TGCAGTGCTAGAGACCCCCTAGCGGGGGCCTCCAAAGCCTACTTC. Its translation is CSARDPLAGASKAYF.